The clone carrying this T cell receptor (beta chain) appeared a single time. As yet, its antigen is unknown. The immunoSEQ assay was v3.0, run at survey level. Data came from immunoSEQ multiplex PCR; TCRdb stores just in-frame clones and leaves some out. The table has 20,000 to 30,000 clones, 84% seen once. This entry belongs to a study of long-term antiretroviral therapy in people with HIV. Study results and limitations: Clones that had undergone expansion before ART dominated the repertoire at all time points. Absence of data on ART adherence, viral resistance or therapy changes was noted. When set beside controls, HIV repertoires had CDR3 length ranges that were narrower.

Each HIV participant was treated in the United States. The source was unsorted PBMCs, collected 3 years after starting antiretroviral therapy. The clonotype was recovered from a man aged 50 to 59 with HIV.

CDR3 sequence (DNA): TGTGCCAGCAGCGTATACAATGAGCAGTTCTTC. It yields the protein CASSVYNEQFF. V and J are TRBV9 and TRBJ2-1; D gene uncertain. The germline V gene has CDR1 SGDLS and CDR2 YYNGEE. V dropped 1 base and J dropped 4 bases, with 0 bases sitting between them. The CDR3 runs 11 residues.